These T cell receptor beta chains were read from a single sample in a study of cytomegalovirus exposure and HLA in healthy donors. Clones were sequenced by immunoSEQ multiplex PCR, and TCRdb holds only the in-frame ones, with some missing. Of some 150,000 clones in the sample, 74% were seen once. The source material was PBMCs. Receptor source: a man aged 30-40 years in good health and CMV-seronegative. Each CDR3 is given with its conserved first and last residue. D genes are given only for firm matches. Clone size is stated in some rows and not others, as once, few, many or a class when expanded.

j_call,v_call,d_call,clone_size,cdr3_aa,cdr3_nt
TRBJ2-7,TRBV21-1,.,.,CASSGRQVPSYEQYF,TGTGCCAGCAGCGGACGACAGGTCCCTAGCTACGAGCAGTACTTC
TRBJ2-1,TRBV5-4,.,.,CASSPHYKAATNNEQFF,TGTGCCAGCAGCCCTCACTATAAAGCAGCAACGAACAATGAGCAGTTCTTC
TRBJ2-4,TRBV28,TRBD1,.,CASSSGQGGKNIQYF,TGTGCCAGCAGTTCGGGACAGGGCGGGAAAAACATTCAGTACTTC
TRBJ2-7,TRBV18,.,.,CASSPLQGDEQYF,TGTGCCAGCTCACCGTTACAGGGCGACGAGCAGTACTTC
TRBJ1-3,TRBV27,.,.,CASSPRRGGNTIYF,TGTGCCAGCAGCCCTCGGCGCGGGGGAAACACCATATATTTT
TRBJ2-7,TRBV9,TRBD1,.,CASSVATGQAYEQYF,TGTGCCAGCAGCGTAGCGACAGGGCAGGCGTACGAGCAGTACTTC
TRBJ1-5,TRBV19,TRBD1,.,CASRTGDQPQHF,TGTGCCAGTAGAACAGGGGACCAGCCCCAGCATTTT
TRBJ1-4,TRBV7-9,.,.,CASSLGAGGPPNEKLFF,TGTGCCAGCAGCTTGGGGGCGGGGGGCCCGCCTAATGAAAAACTGTTTTTT
TRBJ1-2,TRBV5-1,.,.,CASSFWRYGYTF,TGCGCCAGCAGCTTTTGGAGGTATGGCTACACCTTC
TRBJ2-2,TRBV18,.,.,CASSPPASGTGELFF,TGTGCCAGCTCACCACCGGCATCGGGCACCGGGGAGCTGTTTTTT
TRBJ2-5,TRBV28,TRBD2,once,CASSWGWGGKETQYF,TGTGCCAGCAGTTGGGGTTGGGGAGGGAAGGAGACCCAGTACTTC
TRBJ2-3,TRBV1,.,.,CTSSQAASGSSTDTQYF,TGCACCAGCAGCCAAGCGGCTAGCGGGTCCTCCACAGATACGCAGTATTTT
TRBJ2-7,TRBV29-1,TRBD2,few,CSVEGGSTSGGSDEQYF,TGCAGCGTTGAAGGGGGGTCGACTAGCGGGGGTTCGGACGAGCAGTACTTC
TRBJ2-5,TRBV6-5,TRBD1,.,CASGYRGETQYF,TGTGCCAGCGGTTACAGGGGTGAGACCCAGTACTTC
TRBJ1-1,TRBV6-1,.,.,CASSVDTGSTEAFF,TGTGCCAGCAGCGTGGACACAGGCAGCACTGAAGCTTTCTTT
TRBJ1-1,TRBV29-1,.,.,CSAEALNTEAFF,TGCAGCGCCGAGGCCTTGAACACTGAAGCTTTCTTT
TRBJ2-2,TRBV7-9,.,few,CASSRVTGELFF,TGTGCCAGCAGCCGTGTCACCGGGGAGCTGTTTTTT
TRBJ1-2,TRBV4-1,.,.,CASSQEWLGGQIYGYTF,TGCGCCAGCAGCCAAGAATGGCTCGGGGGGCAGATCTATGGCTACACCTTC
TRBJ2-1,TRBV18,TRBD1,.,CASSPGTANNEQFF,TGTGCCAGCTCTCCAGGGACAGCAAACAATGAGCAGTTCTTC
TRBJ2-1,TRBV5-6,.,.,CASSLAVNNEQFF,TGTGCCAGCAGCTTGGCCGTAAACAATGAGCAGTTCTTC
TRBJ1-2,TRBV4-2,TRBD1,.,CASSQAQGARGYTF,TGTGCCAGCAGCCAAGCCCAGGGGGCGCGGGGCTACACCTTC
TRBJ2-5,TRBV19,.,.,CASSLRGIQETQYF,TGTGCCAGTAGCCTCCGAGGTATCCAAGAGACCCAGTACTTC
TRBJ1-5,TRBV2,TRBD1,.,CASSEGQGNQPQHF,TGTGCCAGCAGTGAGGGACAGGGCAATCAGCCCCAGCATTTT
TRBJ2-1,TRBV5-6,.,.,CASRDRPDPEQFF,TGTGCCAGCAGAGACAGACCGGACCCCGAGCAGTTCTTC
TRBJ2-7,TRBV28,TRBD1,once,CASREGTGNVEQYF,TGTGCCAGCAGGGAGGGGACAGGGAACGTCGAGCAGTACTTC
TRBJ2-7,TRBV29-1,TRBD1,.,CSPRGWDRRLWEQYF,TGCAGCCCACGAGGGTGGGACAGACGCCTCTGGGAGCAGTACTTC
TRBJ1-1,TRBV30,.,.,CAWNGQPGTEAFF,TGTGCCTGGAACGGACAGCCGGGAACTGAAGCTTTCTTT
TRBJ2-7,TRBV2,TRBD1,.,CASRGTGHEQYF,TGTGCCAGCAGGGGGACAGGACACGAGCAGTACTTC
TRBJ2-7,TRBV7-9,.,.,CASSLDFGYEQYF,TGTGCCAGCAGCTTAGATTTCGGCTACGAGCAGTACTTC
TRBJ1-6,TRBV5-8,TRBD1,once,CASSALGQSTNSPLHF,TGTGCCAGCAGCGCACTGGGACAGTCAACTAATTCACCCCTCCACTTT
TRBJ2-5,TRBV11-2,.,.,CAADRPVPRGTGPGETQYF,TGTGCCGCAGACCGTCCTGTTCCTCGGGGAACGGGCCCGGGAGAGACCCAGTACTTC
TRBJ2-7,TRBV25-1,.,.,CASRKNYRDEQYF,TGTGCCAGCAGGAAAAATTACAGGGACGAGCAGTACTTC
TRBJ1-5,TRBV28,.,once,CASSLPGNQPQHF,TGTGCCAGCAGTTTACCCGGCAATCAGCCCCAGCATTTT
TRBJ1-2,TRBV6-6,TRBD1,.,CASSPRTGWYGYTF,TGTGCCAGCAGTCCACGGACAGGGTGGTATGGCTACACCTTC